Below, one T cell receptor beta chain is given with its context. The record originates from a study of blood T cells in healthy people across ages. The CDR3 is 13 residues long. Germline loops: CDR1 LGHNT, CDR2 FRNRAP. V was cut by 6 bases and J by 1 base, with 9 bases left in between. A J-beta primer mix and a sample-barcoded 5' primer were used in a second PCR of about 7 to 12 cycles. A single record per CDR3 protein comes from TCRdb applying MiXCR to the 5' RACE reads. This table holds about 1.1 million distinct CDR3 sequences, 35% to 40% found once. Material for sequencing was blood. This sequence originates from a man aged 18 to 35 in good health. The chain employs TRBV12-5 and TRBJ1-1, with D perhaps TRBD1 (5 bases). In nucleotides, the CDR3 is TGTGCTAGTGGCACAGGACAGAACACTGAAGCTTTCTTT. Protein: CASGTGQNTEAFF. The full variable domain, its missing parts supplied by reference TRBV12-5 and TRBJ1-1, is DARVTQTPRHKVTEMGQEVTMRCQPILGHNTVFWYRQTMMQGLELLAYFRNRAPLDDSGMPKDRFSAEMPDATLATLKIQPSEPRDSAVYFCASGTGQNTEAFFGQGTRLTVV.